These T cell receptor beta chains were read from a single sample in a study of CD8 T cells in ankylosing spondylitis. TCRdb passed the 5' RACE reads through MiXCR, listing each CDR3 protein once. The top ten hold around 3.5% of the sample, which has fewer than 550,000 distinct CDR3 sequences, about 5.4% seen once. Sequencing used blood, either unsorted or a sorted T cell fraction (not recorded which). The receptors were sampled from a male donor with ankylosing spondylitis. The CDR3 runs from the conserved cysteine through the conserved F or W. The D gene is left open where the match is weak. Size is stated as how often the clone was seen (once, few, many) or a class if it is expanded.

D,V,J,size,DNA,CDR3
.,TRBV28,TRBJ1-5,many,TGTGCCAGCAGAGAGGGTTTAAGGGGGCCCCAGCATTTT,CASREGLRGPQHF
.,TRBV10-3,TRBJ1-1,many,TGTGCCATCAAAAAGGTTGGCGGCACTGAAGCTTTCTTT,CAIKKVGGTEAFF
TRBD2,TRBV4-3,TRBJ2-1,few,TGCGCCAGCAGCCATATGGGGACTAGTAGTGAGCAGTTCTTC,CASSHMGTSSEQFF
TRBD1,TRBV9,TRBJ1-1,many,TGTGCCAGCAGCGTAACAGGGGGATCAAGGTACACTGAAGCTTTCTTT,CASSVTGGSRYTEAFF
.,TRBV27,TRBJ1-1,few,TGTGCCAGCAGTTTAAGGTACCGGGGGTCCGGTACTGAAGCTTTCTTT,CASSLRYRGSGTEAFF
TRBD2,TRBV6-2/TRBV6-3,TRBJ2-1,many,TGTGCCAGCAGTTACCTTACAACGCTACGGACTAGCGGGAGATGGAATGAGCAGTTCTTC,CASSYLTTLRTSGRWNEQFF
.,TRBV6-1,TRBJ1-1,many,TGTGCCACCCTGTCTTTCCGGATGAACACTGAAGCTTTCTTT,CATLSFRMNTEAFF
.,TRBV12-3/TRBV12-4,TRBJ1-1,many,TGTGCCAGCACGACAGGACGCATGAACACTGAAGCTTTCTTT,CASTTGRMNTEAFF
TRBD1,TRBV6-1,TRBJ2-5,many,TGTGCCAGCAGCCTGGGACAGGGGTCCGCGGAGACCCAGTACTTC,CASSLGQGSAETQYF
.,TRBV6-2/TRBV6-3,TRBJ2-1,many,TGTGCCAGCAGTTACTCGGTCGGACAGAACAATGAGCAGTTCTTC,CASSYSVGQNNEQFF
.,TRBV5-1,TRBJ2-7,many,TGCGCCAGCAGCTGGGGGACGGGGCCTGGGGAGCAGTACTTC,CASSWGTGPGEQYF